This entry lists 32 T cell receptor beta chains sequenced from one sample in a study of blood T cells in healthy people across ages. Using a J-beta primer mix together with a sample-barcoded 5' primer, a second PCR was run for roughly 7 to 12 cycles. TCRdb ran MiXCR on the 5' RACE reads and lists one entry per CDR3 protein. Seen here are about 650,000 distinct CDR3 sequences, over 40% observed once, and the top ten hold 13%. Sequencing was performed on blood. The receptor source for this set is a woman over 75 in good health.

This clonotype was counted a few times. The V and J genes are TRBV7-9 and TRBJ2-2, with D tentatively TRBD2 (5 bases). Trimming took off 3 bases at V and 5 bases at J, with 16 bases between the two ends. The CDR3 length is 16 residues. Per germline, CDR1 SEHNR and CDR2 FQNEAQ (reference sequence). The CDR3 sequence is CASSLRRRIDTGELFF. CDR3 DNA: TGTGCCAGCAGCTTGCGACGGAGGATCGATACCGGGGAGCTGTTTTTT.

The sample holds a few counts of this clonotype. This chain joins TRBV21-1 and TRBJ2-7; the D segment call TRBD2 is taken from the table without a DNA check. TRBV21-1 is reported as a pseudogene. This CDR3 has 16 amino acids. CDR3 nucleotides: TGTGCCAGCAGCAAAGCTCCTAGCGGGACCTCCTACGAGCAGTACTTC. It yields the protein CASSKAPSGTSYEQYF.

CDR3 amino acids: CARAVTEIDYGYTF. In DNA form, the CDR3 reads TGTGCCAGGGCTGTGACAGAGATAGACTATGGCTACACCTTC. The chain joins TRBV27 to TRBJ1-2; maybe TRBD1 (5 bases). There are 14 residues in the CDR3. Trimming stripped 9 bases from V and 3 bases from J, with 17 bases between. The germline gives CDR1 MNHEY, CDR2 SMNVEV (reference sequence).

This clonotype has a handful of counts. The gene calls are TRBV10-3 and TRBJ1-3; D is unresolved. CDR3 size: 15 residues. The germline gives CDR1 ENHRY, CDR2 SYGVKD. V lost 5 bases, J lost 0 bases, and 11 bases lay in between. The chain's CDR3 is CAISSSDDSGNTIYF. The CDR3 DNA is TGTGCCATCAGTTCTTCGGACGACTCTGGAAACACCATATATTTT.

This clonotype has ten or more counts. The V and J genes are TRBV2 and TRBJ2-1; 9 positions agree with TRBD2. The CDR3 is 16 residues long. Per germline, CDR1 SNHLY and CDR2 FYNNEI. The V and J ends lost 7 bases and 1 base, in that order; junction bases with no gene match: 8. The CDR3 protein is CASKPLSGGSYNEQFF. The CDR3 DNA follows: TGTGCCAGCAAGCCCCTCAGCGGGGGGTCCTACAATGAGCAGTTCTTC. The full variable domain, its missing parts supplied by reference TRBV2 and TRBJ2-1, is EPEVTQTPSHQVTQMGQEVILRCVPISNHLYFYWYRQILGQKVEFLVSFYNNEISEKSEIFDDQFSVERPDGSNFTLKIRSTKLEDSAMYFCASKPLSGGSYNEQFFGPGTRLTVL.

This chain links TRBV4-2 with TRBJ1-6, with D possibly matching TRBD1 (5 bases). Germline loops: CDR1 LGHNA, CDR2 YNFKEQ. This CDR3 has 16 residues. V was shortened by 1 base and J by 4 bases, with 11 bases between the two germline ends. CDR3 amino acids: CASSQAAGSYNSPLHF. CDR3 sequence (DNA): TGTGCCAGCAGCCAAGCGGCAGGGTCGTATAATTCACCCCTCCACTTT.

V gene TRBV3-1 combines with J gene TRBJ2-1; 8 bases line up with TRBD1. V was pared by 8 bases and J by 0 bases, with 6 bases of the junction left unmatched. CDR3 length: 15 residues. Germline loops: CDR1 LGHDT, CDR2 YNNKEL (reference sequence). The DNA for the CDR3 is TGTGCCAGCCTTGACGGGACAGGCTCCTACAATGAGCAGTTCTTC. This translates into CASLDGTGSYNEQFF.

The rearrangement uses TRBV12-3 or TRBV12-4 and TRBJ1-2; 11 nucleotides agree with TRBD1. This CDR3 contains 16 residues. Trimming cost V 6 bases and J 2 bases; bases outside gene matches: 8. CDR3 region: CASSRTGGSWNYGYTF. The CDR3, as DNA: TGTGCCAGCAGCCGGACAGGGGGCTCTTGGAACTATGGCTACACCTTC.

This clonotype occurred many times. The chain joins TRBV11-3 to TRBJ2-3; TRBD2 aligns across 9 bases. The CDR3 spans 15 residues. Germline V gives CDR1 SGHNT, CDR2 YENEEA. V lost 5 bases and J lost 0; bases outside the gene matches: 3. CDR3 nucleotide sequence: TGTGCCAGCAGCCCGGGACTAGCAAGCACAGATACGCAGTATTTT. Translated: CASSPGLASTDTQYF.

This clonotype was found many times. V gene TRBV9 combines with J gene TRBJ2-4, with D possibly being TRBD1 (6 bases). Between the trimmed V and J ends, which lost 3 bases and 7 bases, there was a span of 17 bases. The V gene's germline CDR1 is SGDLS and CDR2 YYNGEE. The CDR3 runs 15 residues. The CDR3 loop reads CASSEQGARGNIQYF. The CDR3 DNA reads as TGTGCCAGCAGCGAACAGGGAGCCCGGGGTAACATTCAGTACTTC.

V gene TRBV27 combines with J gene TRBJ2-5, with a tentative D call TRBD2 (5 bases). The end of the DNA aligns better with TRBJ2-7, so the J call may be wrong. The CDR3 spans 14 residues. Germline lookup yields CDR1 MNHEY and CDR2 SMNVEV (reference sequence). CDR3 in amino acids: CASSPGSADYEQYF. The CDR3, as DNA: TGTGCCAGCAGTCCGGGATCGGCTGACTACGAGCAGTACTTC.

The chain joins TRBV29-1 to TRBJ1-4; perhaps TRBD1 as D (5 bases). In germline, CDR1 is SQVTM, CDR2 ANQGSEA. Trimming stripped 6 bases from V and 4 bases from J, with 9 bases between. The CDR3 has 12 residues. In DNA form, the CDR3 reads TGCAGCGTGGGGCAGTTTAATGAAAAACTGTTTTTT. Encoded protein: CSVGQFNEKLFF.

The chain couples TRBV6-1 to TRBJ1-1; 8 bases are a match to TRBD1. Germline V CDR1 and CDR2: MNHNS, SASEGT. The V gene end was trimmed by 5 bases and the J gene end by 4 bases; junction bases not matched to a gene: 9. This CDR3 comprises 15 residues. CDR3 nucleotides: TGTGCCAGCAGTCGACAGGGGTTCGGGAGCACTGAAGCTTTCTTT. It encodes CASSRQGFGSTEAFF.

Written as DNA, the CDR3 is TGTGCCAGCAGTTACTCGAATCTCCGCGATGAGCAGTTCTTC. Translation gives CASSYSNLRDEQFF. The chain links TRBV6-2 or TRBV6-3 to TRBJ2-1, with D hard to call. CDR3 length: 14 amino acids. Trimming removed 0 bases from V and 8 bases from J, with 11 bases in between. CDR1 is MNHEY and CDR2 is SVGEGT in the germline V gene.

The CDR3 coding sequence is TGTGCCAGCAGTGAAACCCCACCGGGAAGGGGATACGAGCAGTACTTC. Its translation is CASSETPPGRGYEQYF. The chain couples TRBV2 to TRBJ2-7, with D possibly being TRBD1 or TRBD2 (5 bases each). V gave up 2 bases and J gave up 4 bases, with 18 bases separating them. The CDR3 consists of 16 residues. Germline V CDR1 and CDR2: SNHLY, FYNNEI.

This clonotype was observed a few times. The chain recombines TRBV9 with TRBJ2-7, with D perhaps matching TRBD2 (7 bases). This CDR3 region has 13 residues. Germline values: CDR1 SGDLS, CDR2 YYNGEE. V dropped 3 bases and J dropped 5 bases, with 12 bases sitting between them. This CDR3 is CASSGWGGDEQYF. CDR3 coding DNA: TGTGCCAGCAGCGGATGGGGGGGCGACGAGCAGTACTTC.

On this clonotype itself: Germline is not matched at one junction end, which may reflect a read error. The V and J genes are TRBV11-1 and TRBJ2-2; 11 bases fit TRBD2. Germline CDR1 SGHAT, CDR2 FQDESV (reference sequence). The CDR3 has 16 residues. The CDR3 DNA is TGTGCCAGCAGCTTGACTAGCGGGGCGAACGCCGGGGAGCTGTTTTTT. It specifies CASSLTSGANAGELFF.

This clonotype appeared a few times. One end of the junction does not line up with germline, which may come from a read error. The chain recombines TRBV27 with TRBJ1-2, with a possible D match to TRBD1 (5 bases). Germline CDR1 reads MNHEY; CDR2 reads SMNVEV (reference sequence). The CDR3 is 13 residues long. CDR3 nucleotide sequence: TGTACCAGCAGTTTAGCAGCGGGGGACGGCTACACCTTC. Its translation: CTSSLAAGDGYTF.

This clonotype was counted ten times or more. The gene calls are TRBV24-1 and TRBJ2-3; tentative D call: TRBD1 (7 bases). Germline loops: CDR1 KGHDR, CDR2 SFDVKD. V was shortened by 6 bases and J by 2 bases, with 14 bases between the two germline ends. CDR3 length equals 15 residues. Written as DNA, the CDR3 is TGTGCCACCAGTCCCGACAGGGACTCCACAGATACGCAGTATTTT. Its protein product is CATSPDRDSTDTQYF.

This clonotype showed up many times. This chain links TRBV12-3 or TRBV12-4 with TRBJ1-2, with 11 bases matching TRBD1. The CDR3 has 15 residues. J lost 7 bases, V lost 6 bases, and 10 bases had no gene match. The CDR3 reads CASRDRTGGPSGYTF. For the CDR3, the DNA is TGTGCCAGCAGGGACCGGACAGGGGGCCCGAGTGGCTACACCTTC.

This clonotype has only a few counts. The V call is TRBV7-9, the J call TRBJ2-5; 7 bases line up with TRBD2. The CDR3 is made up of 12 amino acids. The V and J ends lost 10 bases and 2 bases, in that order; junction bases with no gene match: 4. The V gene's germline CDR1 is SEHNR and CDR2 FQNEAQ (reference sequence). The CDR3 sequence is CANRDYQETQYF. The CDR3 coding sequence is TGTGCCAACCGGGACTATCAAGAGACCCAGTACTTC.

Only a few counts were recorded for this clonotype. In nucleotides, the CDR3 is TGTGCCAGCAGCCTAAGCTCCAGTGGAGAAGCTTTCTTT. This gives the protein CASSLSSSGEAFF. The chain uses TRBV3-1 and TRBJ1-1; D is uncertain. Between the trimmed V and J ends, which lost 4 bases and 8 bases, there was a span of 14 bases. The CDR3 is 13 residues long. CDR1 is LGHDT and CDR2 is YNNKEL in the germline V gene (reference sequence).

CDR3 DNA sequence: TGTGCCAGCACCAACAGGGAAGAGACCCAGTACTTC. Its protein product is CASTNREETQYF. The chain joins TRBV3-1 to TRBJ2-5, with D possibly being TRBD1 (6 bases). The CDR3 runs to 12 residues. V was shortened by 7 bases and J by 3 bases, with 9 bases between the two germline ends. The germline CDR1 and CDR2 sequences are LGHDT and YNNKEL (reference sequence).

This clonotype was observed at least ten times. V is TRBV5-1 and J is TRBJ2-1; the match to TRBD2 covers 9 bases. CDR3 length equals 16 residues. Germline assignment: CDR1 SGHRS and CDR2 YFSETQ. J lost 7 bases, V lost 2 bases, and 10 bases had no gene match. This CDR3 is CASSFLSGSQGNEQFF. CDR3 sequence (DNA): TGCGCCAGCAGCTTCCTTAGCGGGAGCCAGGGGAATGAGCAGTTCTTC.

This chain links TRBV7-3 with TRBJ2-2; D perhaps matches TRBD1 (6 bases). V shed 5 bases and J shed 1 base, with 14 bases lying between them. In germline, CDR1 is SGHTA, CDR2 FQGTGA. CDR3 length equals 16 residues. The CDR3 DNA follows: TGTGCCAGCAGCCCATCCGGGACACGGAACACCGGGGAGCTGTTTTTT. Translating it yields CASSPSGTRNTGELFF.

This clonotype was detected only a few times. V gene TRBV7-2 combines with J gene TRBJ2-7; perhaps TRBD1 as D (6 bases). V was trimmed by 3 bases and J by 1 base, leaving 10 bases between them. Germline CDR1 reads SGHTA; CDR2 reads FQGNSA. This CDR3 has 14 amino acids. The DNA of the CDR3 is TGTGCCAGCAGCTTTGTTAGGGGGTCCTACGAGCAGTACTTC. Translated, it gives CASSFVRGSYEQYF.

This clonotype was detected many times. The chain employs TRBV28 and TRBJ2-7; D is perhaps TRBD2 (5 bases). Trimming took off 5 bases at V and 6 bases at J, with 17 bases between the two ends. Germline V CDR1 and CDR2: MDHEN, SYDVKM. The CDR3 totals 14 residues. The chain's CDR3 is CASSPGRGSREQYF. CDR3 DNA sequence: TGTGCCAGCAGTCCAGGACGAGGGTCACGCGAGCAGTACTTC.

The chain joins TRBV7-2 to TRBJ2-7, with 11 bases identical to TRBD2. J gave up 5 bases and V 3 bases, and 3 bases lay outside the gene matches. This CDR3 contains 14 residues. Looked up from germline, CDR1 is SGHTA and CDR2 is FQGNSA. CDR3 sequence reads: CASSLGLAEDEQYF. The DNA for the CDR3 is TGTGCCAGCAGCTTGGGACTAGCGGAGGACGAGCAGTACTTC. Based on the CDR3 plus reference TRBV7-2 and TRBJ2-7, the full variable domain is GAGVSQSPSNKVTEKGKDVELRCDPISGHTALYWYRQSLGQGLEFLIYFQGNSAPDKSGLPSDRFSAERTGGSVSTLTIQRTQQEDSAVYLCASSLGLAEDEQYFGPGTRLTVT.

This clonotype has a handful of counts. At one of its ends the junction is not consistent with the germline gene, which may arise from a read error. The rearrangement joins TRBV5-1 to TRBJ1-6, with 7 bases lining up with TRBD1. The CDR3 contains 15 residues. In germline, CDR1 is SGHRS, CDR2 YFSETQ. The chain's CDR3 is CASSSEGAGNSPPHF. CDR3 coding DNA: TGCGCCAGCAGCTCCGAGGGGGCCGGTAATTCACCCCCCCACTTT. The whole variable domain, remainder taken from reference TRBV5-1 and TRBJ1-6, is KAGVTQTPRYLIKTRGQQVTLSCSPISGHRSVSWYQQTPGQGLQFLFEYFSETQRNKGNFPGRFSGRQFSNSRSEMNVSTLELGDSALYLCASSSEGAGNSPPHFGNGTRLTVT.

The chain carries TRBV6-2 or TRBV6-3 and TRBJ2-1; D unresolved. Trimming stripped 1 base from V and 13 bases from J, with 20 bases between. The germline V gene encodes CDR1 MNHEY and CDR2 SVGEGT. The CDR3 is 15 amino acids. The CDR3: CASSYLFGVAGSQFF. For the CDR3, the DNA is TGTGCCAGCAGTTACTTATTCGGTGTGGCAGGCTCTCAGTTCTTC.

The table lists this clonotype with many counts. This rearrangement joins TRBV24-1 to TRBJ2-1, with TRBD2 matching 10 bases. V gave up 5 bases and J gave up 4 bases; unmatched junction bases: 7. Germline CDR1 and CDR2: KGHDR and SFDVKD. CDR3 length: 16 residues. CDR3 nucleotides: TGTGCCACCAGTGTAGGACTAGCGGTTGAGTACAATGAGCAGTTCTTC. This translates into CATSVGLAVEYNEQFF.

The chain links TRBV20-1 to TRBJ2-2, with 8 bases fitting TRBD2. This CDR3 comprises 12 residues. Germline CDR1 DFQATT, CDR2 SNEGSKA (reference sequence). The CDR3: CSTWGLAGELFF. The CDR3 DNA follows: TGCAGCACTTGGGGACTAGCCGGGGAGCTGTTTTTT.